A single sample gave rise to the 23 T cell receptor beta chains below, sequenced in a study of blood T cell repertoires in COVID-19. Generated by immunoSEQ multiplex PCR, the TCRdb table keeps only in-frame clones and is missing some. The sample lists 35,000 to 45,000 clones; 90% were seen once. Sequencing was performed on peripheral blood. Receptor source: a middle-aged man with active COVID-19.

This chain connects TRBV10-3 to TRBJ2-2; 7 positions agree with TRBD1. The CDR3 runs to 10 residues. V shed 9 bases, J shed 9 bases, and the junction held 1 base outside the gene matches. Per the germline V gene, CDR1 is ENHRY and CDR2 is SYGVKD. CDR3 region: CAIGGRELFF. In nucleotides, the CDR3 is TGTGCCATAGGGGGCAGGGAGCTGTTTTTT.

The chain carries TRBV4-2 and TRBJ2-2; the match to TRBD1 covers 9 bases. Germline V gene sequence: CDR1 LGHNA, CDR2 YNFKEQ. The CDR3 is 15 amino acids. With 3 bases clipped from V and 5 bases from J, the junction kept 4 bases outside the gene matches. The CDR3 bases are TGTGCCAGCAGCCATCCGGACAGGGGAACCGGGGAGCTGTTTTTT. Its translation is CASSHPDRGTGELFF.

CDR3 amino acids: CARRAGAYGYTF. As DNA, the CDR3 is TGTGCCAGACGGGCGGGGGCTTATGGCTACACCTTC. V gene TRBV9 combines with J gene TRBJ1-2; a weak D match, TRBD1 (6 bases). Per the germline V gene, CDR1 is SGDLS and CDR2 is YYNGEE. V was clipped by 8 bases and J by 5 bases, with 13 bases between them. There are 12 residues in the CDR3.

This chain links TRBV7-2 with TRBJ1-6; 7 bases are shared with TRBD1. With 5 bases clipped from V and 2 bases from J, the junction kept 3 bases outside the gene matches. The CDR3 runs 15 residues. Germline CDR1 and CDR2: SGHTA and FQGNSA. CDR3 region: CASSLDRAYNSPLHF. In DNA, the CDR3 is TGTGCCAGCAGCCTAGACAGGGCCTATAATTCACCCCTCCACTTT. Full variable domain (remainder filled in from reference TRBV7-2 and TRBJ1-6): GAGVSQSPSNKVTEKGKDVELRCDPISGHTALYWYRQSLGQGLEFLIYFQGNSAPDKSGLPSDRFSAERTGGSVSTLTIQRTQQEDSAVYLCASSLDRAYNSPLHFGNGTRLTVT.

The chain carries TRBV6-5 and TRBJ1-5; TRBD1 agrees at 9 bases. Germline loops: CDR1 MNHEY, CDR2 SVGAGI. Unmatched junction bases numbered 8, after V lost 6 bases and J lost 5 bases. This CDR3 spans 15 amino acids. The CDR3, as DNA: TGTGCCAGCAGACCCATGACAGGGGGGGATCAGCCCCAGCATTTT. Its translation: CASRPMTGGDQPQHF.

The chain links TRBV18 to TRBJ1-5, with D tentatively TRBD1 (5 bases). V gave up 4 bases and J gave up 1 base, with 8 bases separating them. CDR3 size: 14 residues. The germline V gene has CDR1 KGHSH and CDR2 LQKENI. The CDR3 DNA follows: TGTGCCAGCTCACTTGGGGGGAGCAATCAGCCCCAGCATTTT. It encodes CASSLGGSNQPQHF.

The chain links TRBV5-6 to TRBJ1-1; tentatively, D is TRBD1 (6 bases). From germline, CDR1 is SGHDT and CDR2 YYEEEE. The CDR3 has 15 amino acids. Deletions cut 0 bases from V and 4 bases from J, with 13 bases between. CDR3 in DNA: TGTGCCAGCAGCTTGGTCAACAGGGCCAGCACTGAAGCTTTCTTT. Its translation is CASSLVNRASTEAFF.

CDR3 loop: CASSRDSPPLRGNQPQHF. The CDR3 bases are TGTGCCAGCAGCCGGGACAGCCCACCTTTGAGGGGCAATCAGCCCCAGCATTTT. V usage is TRBV11-2 and J usage is TRBJ1-5; TRBD1 agrees at 7 bases. The J segment lost 2 bases and the V segment lost 5 bases, leaving 15 bases of the junction unmatched. Looked up from germline, CDR1 is SGHAT and CDR2 is FQNNGV. This CDR3 has 18 amino acids. Complete variable domain (other parts from reference TRBV11-2 and TRBJ1-5): EAGVAQSPRYKIIEKRQSVAFWCNPISGHATLYWYQQILGQGPKLLIQFQNNGVVDDSQLPKDRFSAERLKGVDSTLKIQPAKLEDSAVYLCASSRDSPPLRGNQPQHFGDGTRLSIL.

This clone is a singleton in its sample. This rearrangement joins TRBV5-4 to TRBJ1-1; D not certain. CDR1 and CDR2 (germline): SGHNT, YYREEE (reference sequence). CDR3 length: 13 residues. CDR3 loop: CVGWGKEGTEAFF. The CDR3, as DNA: TGTGTTGGATGGGGAAAAGAGGGTACTGAAGCTTTCTTT. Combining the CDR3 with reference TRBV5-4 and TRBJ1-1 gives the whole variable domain ETGVTQSPTHLIKTRGQQVTLRCSSQSGHNTVSWYQQALGQGPQFIFQYYREEENGRGNFPPRFSGLQFPNYSSELNVNALELDDSALYLCVGWGKEGTEAFFGQGTRLTVV.

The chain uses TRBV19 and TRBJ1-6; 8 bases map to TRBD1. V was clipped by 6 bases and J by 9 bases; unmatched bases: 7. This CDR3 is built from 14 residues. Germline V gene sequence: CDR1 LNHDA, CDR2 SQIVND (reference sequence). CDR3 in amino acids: CASRQGADFSPLHF. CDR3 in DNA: TGTGCCAGTAGGCAGGGGGCTGATTTTTCACCCCTCCACTTT.

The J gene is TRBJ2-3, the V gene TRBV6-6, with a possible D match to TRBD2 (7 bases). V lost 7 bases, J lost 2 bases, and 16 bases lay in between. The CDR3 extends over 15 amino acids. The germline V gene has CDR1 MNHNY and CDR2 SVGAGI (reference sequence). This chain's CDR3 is CASTVGGRTTDTQYF. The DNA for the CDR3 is TGTGCCAGCACGGTGGGGGGGCGCACCACAGATACGCAGTATTTT.

In DNA, the CDR3 is TGTGCCAGCAGTTATAAGACAGACCATACCGGGGAGCTGTTTTTT. Translating gives CASSYKTDHTGELFF. This sequence joins TRBV6-5 and TRBJ2-2, with D possibly TRBD1 on 5 matching bases. Trimming cost V 3 bases and J 5 bases, with 13 bases left between them. The germline CDR1 and CDR2 sequences are MNHEY and SVGAGI. This CDR3 is built from 15 residues.

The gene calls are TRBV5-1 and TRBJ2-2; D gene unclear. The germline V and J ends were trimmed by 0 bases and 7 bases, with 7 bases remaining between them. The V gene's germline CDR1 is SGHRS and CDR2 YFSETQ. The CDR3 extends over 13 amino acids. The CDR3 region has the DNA TGCGCCAGCAGCTTGGACAGTTACGGGGAGCTGTTTTTT. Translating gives CASSLDSYGELFF.

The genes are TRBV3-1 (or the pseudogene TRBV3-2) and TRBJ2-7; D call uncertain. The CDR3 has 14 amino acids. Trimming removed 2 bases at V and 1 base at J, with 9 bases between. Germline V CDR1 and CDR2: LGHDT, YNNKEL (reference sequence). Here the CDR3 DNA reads TGTGCCAGCAGCCAATACTACGGATCCTACGAGCAGTACTTC. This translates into CASSQYYGSYEQYF.

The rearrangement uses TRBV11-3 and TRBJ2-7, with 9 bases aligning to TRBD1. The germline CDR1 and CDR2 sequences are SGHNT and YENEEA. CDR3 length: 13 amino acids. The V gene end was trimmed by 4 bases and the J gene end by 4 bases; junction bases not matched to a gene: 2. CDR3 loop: CASSSGTGYEQYF. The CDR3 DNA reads TGTGCCAGCAGCTCCGGGACAGGGTACGAGCAGTACTTC.

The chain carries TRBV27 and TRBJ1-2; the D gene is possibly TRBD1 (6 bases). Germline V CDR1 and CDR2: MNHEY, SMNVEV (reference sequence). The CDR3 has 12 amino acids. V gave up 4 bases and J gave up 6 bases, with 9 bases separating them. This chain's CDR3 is CASSSGHDGYTF. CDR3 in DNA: TGTGCCAGCAGTTCGGGACATGATGGCTACACCTTC.

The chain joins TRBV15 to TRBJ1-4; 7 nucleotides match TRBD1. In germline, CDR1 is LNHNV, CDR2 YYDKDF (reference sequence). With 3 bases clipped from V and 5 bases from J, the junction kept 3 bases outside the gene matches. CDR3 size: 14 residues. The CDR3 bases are TGTGCCACCAGCAGGGGACAGACAAATGAAAAACTGTTTTTT. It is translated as CATSRGQTNEKLFF.

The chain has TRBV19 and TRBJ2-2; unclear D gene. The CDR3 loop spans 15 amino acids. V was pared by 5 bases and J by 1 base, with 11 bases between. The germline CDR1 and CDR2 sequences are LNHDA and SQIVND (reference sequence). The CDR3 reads CASSSSTVNTGELFF. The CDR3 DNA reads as TGTGCCAGTAGTTCCTCGACTGTGAACACCGGGGAGCTGTTTTTT.

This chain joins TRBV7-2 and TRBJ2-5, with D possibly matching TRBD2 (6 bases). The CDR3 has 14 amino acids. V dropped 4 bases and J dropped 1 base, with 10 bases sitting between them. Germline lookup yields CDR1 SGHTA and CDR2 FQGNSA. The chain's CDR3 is CASSSGTLQETQYF. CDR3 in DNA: TGTGCCAGCAGCTCAGGGACTCTCCAAGAGACCCAGTACTTC.

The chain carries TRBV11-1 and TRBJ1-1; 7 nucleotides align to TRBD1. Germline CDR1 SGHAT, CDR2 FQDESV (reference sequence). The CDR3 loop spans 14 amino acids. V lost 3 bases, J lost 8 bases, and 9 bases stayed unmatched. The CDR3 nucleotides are TGTGCCAGCAGCTTTAATAACAGGGGAACCGAAGCTTTCTTT. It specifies CASSFNNRGTEAFF.

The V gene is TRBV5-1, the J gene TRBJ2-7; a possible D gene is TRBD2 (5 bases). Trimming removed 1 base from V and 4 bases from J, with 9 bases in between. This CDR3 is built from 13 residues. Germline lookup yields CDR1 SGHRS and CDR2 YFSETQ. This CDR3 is CASSLRDTYEQYF. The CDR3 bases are TGCGCCAGCAGCTTGCGGGATACTTACGAGCAGTACTTC. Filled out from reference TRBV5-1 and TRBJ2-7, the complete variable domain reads KAGVTQTPRYLIKTRGQQVTLSCSPISGHRSVSWYQQTPGQGLQFLFEYFSETQRNKGNFPGRFSGRQFSNSRSEMNVSTLELGDSALYLCASSLRDTYEQYFGPGTRLTVT.

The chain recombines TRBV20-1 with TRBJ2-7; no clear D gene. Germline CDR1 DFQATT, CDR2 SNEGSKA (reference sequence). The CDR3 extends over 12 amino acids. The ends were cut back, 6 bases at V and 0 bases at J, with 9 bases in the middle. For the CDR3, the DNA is TGCAGTGCAAGTGGGCCCTCCTACGAGCAGTACTTC. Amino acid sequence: CSASGPSYEQYF.

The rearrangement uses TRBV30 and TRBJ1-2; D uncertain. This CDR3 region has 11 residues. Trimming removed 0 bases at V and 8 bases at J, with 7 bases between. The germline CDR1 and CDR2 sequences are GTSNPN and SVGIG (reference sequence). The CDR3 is CAWSVLGGYTF. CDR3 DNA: TGTGCCTGGAGTGTACTCGGGGGCTACACCTTC.